The next 26 T cell receptor beta chains were all read from a single sample in a study of shared clonotypes between healthy human individuals. Sequencing was performed with immunoSEQ multiplex PCR; in TCRdb, only in-frame clones are kept and a portion is missing. The data show fewer than 1.8 million clones, approximately 98.5% seen once. Material for sequencing was naive CD4+ T cells sorted from blood. The subset here: CD45RA+ positively selected. These receptors all come from a man aged 25 to 45 in good health.

The chain joins TRBV30 to TRBJ1-1; the match to TRBD1 covers 8 bases. The trim removed 5 bases at V and 0 bases at J, leaving 2 bases unmatched. This CDR3 is built from 13 residues. In germline, CDR1 is GTSNPN, CDR2 SVGIG (reference sequence). CDR3 in amino acids: CAWDRGLNTEAFF. In nucleotides, the CDR3 is TGTGCCTGGGACAGGGGCCTGAACACTGAAGCTTTCTTT.

The chain combines TRBV7-9 with TRBJ2-7; TRBD2 matches at 7 bases. CDR3 length: 15 amino acids. Trimming took 5 bases from V and 0 from J; bases not matched to a gene: 7. Germline V gene lookup returns CDR1 SEHNR and CDR2 FQNEAQ (reference sequence). The CDR3 DNA follows: TGTGCCAGCAGCCTTAGCGGGCAGGTCTCCTACGAGCAGTACTTC. It codes for CASSLSGQVSYEQYF.

This rearrangement joins TRBV28 to TRBJ2-7, with 7 nucleotides matching TRBD2. Germline V gene lookup returns CDR1 MDHEN and CDR2 SYDVKM. Germline trimming cut 8 bases from V and 6 bases from J; bases unmatched to any gene: 10. The CDR3 has 13 amino acids. CDR3 sequence (DNA): TGTGCCAGCCTGGGAGCTACTAGCGTCGAGCAGTACTTC. It codes for CASLGATSVEQYF.

The rearrangement links TRBV11-2 to TRBJ1-1; D is undetermined. The CDR3 extends over 14 amino acids. The V end was cut by 1 base, the J end by 4 bases, with 10 bases between. Germline V gene data show CDR1 as SGHAT and CDR2 as FQNNGV. The chain's CDR3 is CASSLGSPGTEAFF. As DNA, the CDR3 is TGTGCCAGCAGCTTAGGGAGCCCTGGCACTGAAGCTTTCTTT.

This chain links TRBV18 with TRBJ2-6; no clear D gene. This CDR3 region has 16 residues. Trimming pared 2 bases from V and 1 base from J, leaving 9 bases between. The V gene's germline CDR1 is KGHSH and CDR2 LQKENI. The CDR3 region has the DNA TGTGCCAGCTCACCAATCTCAGAGTCTGGGGCCAACGTCCTGACTTTC. It yields the protein CASSPISESGANVLTF.

The chain uses TRBV6-1 and TRBJ1-1; TRBD1 matches 7 bases. Per the germline V gene, CDR1 is MNHNS and CDR2 is SASEGT. This CDR3 is built from 14 residues. V was clipped by 4 bases and J by 2 bases; unmatched bases: 4. For the CDR3, the DNA is TGTGCCAGCAGTGTTGACAGGGTAAACACTGAAGCTTTCTTT. It specifies CASSVDRVNTEAFF.

This chain connects TRBV5-1 to TRBJ2-6; unclear D gene. The V and J ends lost 0 bases and 0 bases respectively, with 7 bases between them. The germline V gene encodes CDR1 SGHRS and CDR2 YFSETQ. This CDR3 is 16 amino acids long. In DNA, the CDR3 is TGCGCCAGCAGCTTGGGACCGATCTCTGGGGCCAACGTCCTGACTTTC. Translation: CASSLGPISGANVLTF.

The CDR3 DNA is TGCGCCAGCAGCTTGTTCGGGCGGGACACCGGGGAGCTGTTTTTT. This gives the protein CASSLFGRDTGELFF. The chain couples TRBV5-1 to TRBJ2-2; the D gene is possibly TRBD2 (5 bases). Germline values: CDR1 SGHRS, CDR2 YFSETQ. The CDR3 loop spans 15 amino acids. Trimming cost V 1 base and J 3 bases, with 10 bases left between them.

The rearrangement joins TRBV11-3 to TRBJ2-2; a possible D gene is TRBD2 (5 bases). Germline loops: CDR1 SGHNT, CDR2 YENEEA. V shed 7 bases and J shed 6 bases, with 12 bases lying between them. The length of the CDR3 is 13 residues. CDR3 sequence (DNA): TGTGCCAGCAATCGAGAGGGCTCCGGGGAGCTGTTTTTT. Its translation is CASNREGSGELFF.

The V and J genes are TRBV5-6 and TRBJ2-7, with D possibly being TRBD1 (6 bases). This CDR3 comprises 16 residues. V was trimmed by 4 bases and J by 4 bases, leaving 21 bases between them. From germline, CDR1 is SGHDT and CDR2 YYEEEE. The CDR3 bases are TGTGCCAGCAGCCCGCCCCCCCGGGACAATAGTTACGAGCAGTACTTC. It is translated as CASSPPPRDNSYEQYF.

V is TRBV2 and J is TRBJ2-3; the match to TRBD1 covers 8 bases. J was trimmed by 2 bases and V by 2 bases; bases with no gene match: 12. The CDR3 totals 18 residues. Germline lookup yields CDR1 SNHLY and CDR2 FYNNEI. The CDR3 region is CASSEPGGAQSHTDTQYF. CDR3 bases: TGTGCCAGCAGTGAACCAGGGGGCGCGCAAAGTCACACAGATACGCAGTATTTT.

V is TRBV14 and J is TRBJ2-4; D remains unclear. V dropped 4 bases and J dropped 1 base, with 8 bases sitting between them. Germline CDR1 reads SGHDN; CDR2 reads FVKESK. The CDR3 totals 14 residues. This CDR3 reads CASSPHNAKNIQYF. The CDR3 nucleotides are TGTGCCAGCAGCCCCCACAACGCCAAAAACATTCAGTACTTC.

The genes are TRBV15 and TRBJ2-1, with 8 nucleotides matching TRBD2. With V trimmed by 2 bases and J by 9 bases, 12 bases remained unmatched. The germline CDR1 and CDR2 sequences are LNHNV and YYDKDF (reference sequence). This CDR3 contains 16 residues. The CDR3 bases are TGTGCCACCAGCAGAACAAGAGCTAAGCGGGAGCGTGAGCAGTTCTTC. It codes for CATSRTRAKREREQFF.

A single count supports this clone. This sequence joins TRBV7-9 and TRBJ2-2, with 9 bases matching TRBD1. CDR3 length: 15 residues. Losses at the gene ends were 5 bases for V and 5 bases for J; bases not matched to a gene: 6. CDR1 is SEHNR, CDR2 FQNEAQ, per germline (reference sequence). In DNA, the CDR3 is TGTGCCAGCAGCCGACCGGGACAGGGTACCGGGGAGCTGTTTTTT. Translated: CASSRPGQGTGELFF.

This chain connects TRBV6-4 to TRBJ2-2, with 9 positions matching TRBD2. The CDR3 has 15 amino acids. In germline, CDR1 is MRHNA, CDR2 SNTAGT. V dropped 5 bases and J dropped 7; count of bases not matched to a gene: 8. Here the CDR3 DNA reads TGTGCCAGCAGTACCCTAGCGGGAACGAACGGGGAGCTGTTTTTT. Protein product: CASSTLAGTNGELFF.

The chain has TRBV6-4 and TRBJ2-7; a possible D gene is TRBD1 (5 bases). This CDR3 is 13 amino acids long. V lost 8 bases and J 4 bases, leaving 15 bases between the germline ends. CDR1 is MRHNA and CDR2 is SNTAGT in the germline V gene. The CDR3 nucleotides read TGTGCCAGCTCAGCCAATAGGGGTTACGAGCAGTACTTC. Residues: CASSANRGYEQYF.

CDR3 DNA sequence: TGTGCCAGCAGCTTCGCCCACAGGGGTAATTCACCCCTCCACTTT. Its translation is CASSFAHRGNSPLHF. V gene TRBV5-4 combines with J gene TRBJ1-6; TRBD1 matches at 7 bases. Looked up from germline, CDR1 is SGHNT and CDR2 is YYREEE (reference sequence). Trimming cost V 2 bases and J 6 bases; bases outside gene matches: 5. The CDR3 spans 15 residues.

This chain joins TRBV7-8 and TRBJ1-1; D gene unclear. This CDR3 spans 15 amino acids. The V end was cut by 2 bases, the J end by 0 bases, with 10 bases between. Germline CDR1 is SGHVS and CDR2 is FQNEAQ. The CDR3 DNA follows: TGTGCCAGCAGCTTATCGGGGAGTCTGAACACTGAAGCTTTCTTT. It translates to CASSLSGSLNTEAFF.

The V gene is TRBV5-1, the J gene TRBJ2-7; 9 nucleotides match TRBD2. V trimming: 3 bases; J trimming: 6 bases; junction bases outside the gene matches: 10. Germline-derived CDR1 and CDR2 are SGHRS and YFSETQ. The CDR3 length is 15 residues. This chain's CDR3 is CASSSRAREGAEQYF. In DNA, the CDR3 is TGCGCCAGCAGCTCCCGTGCGCGGGAGGGCGCCGAGCAGTACTTC.

The chain is built from TRBV18 and TRBJ2-7; no firm D call. V was shortened by 2 bases and J by 2 bases, with 13 bases between the two germline ends. The length of the CDR3 is 15 residues. CDR1 and CDR2 (germline): KGHSH, LQKENI. CDR3 nucleotide sequence: TGTGCCAGCTCACCAATGCCGGACGATGCCTACGAGCAGTACTTC. It translates to CASSPMPDDAYEQYF.

The chain employs TRBV6-5 and TRBJ1-5, with unresolved D. This CDR3 is built from 15 residues. The V end lost 4 bases, the J end lost 0 bases, and 10 bases lay between the germline ends. Germline assignment: CDR1 MNHEY and CDR2 SVGAGI. The CDR3 reads CASSSKPYSNQPQHF. In nucleotides, the CDR3 is TGTGCCAGCAGTTCCAAACCTTATAGCAATCAGCCCCAGCATTTT.

In the case of this clone: Other DNA sequences within the sample encode an identical CDR3. The V gene is TRBV5-1, the J gene TRBJ2-2; D is undetermined. The length of the CDR3 is 13 residues. Germline V gene sequence: CDR1 SGHRS, CDR2 YFSETQ. The germline V and J ends were trimmed by 0 bases and 7 bases, with 7 bases remaining between them. The CDR3 loop is CASSLEGNGELFF. For the CDR3, the DNA is TGCGCCAGCAGCTTGGAAGGGAACGGGGAGCTGTTTTTT.

The rearrangement joins TRBV9 to TRBJ2-1; D remains unclear. Germline V CDR1 and CDR2: SGDLS, YYNGEE. V was pared by 0 bases and J by 5 bases, with 9 bases between. The CDR3 totals 14 residues. For the CDR3, the DNA is TGTGCCAGCAGCGTAGCTCTTCCACACAATGAGCAGTTCTTC. As protein: CASSVALPHNEQFF.

V usage is TRBV5-8 and J usage is TRBJ2-7; the D gene could be TRBD1 or TRBD2 (5 bases each). The CDR3 contains 14 residues. V was clipped by 8 bases and J by 2 bases, with 17 bases between them. CDR1 SGHTS and CDR2 YDEGEE come from the germline V gene. The CDR3 protein is CASSLGASTYEQYF. The CDR3, as DNA: TGTGCCAGTAGCCTCGGGGCATCGACCTACGAGCAGTACTTC. Looking up the rest from reference TRBV5-8 and TRBJ2-7 gives the full variable domain: EAGVTQSPTHLIKTRGQQATLRCSPISGHTSVYWYQQALGLGLQFLLWYDEGEERNRGNFPPRFSGRQFPNYSSELNVNALELEDSALYLCASSLGASTYEQYFGPGTRLTVT.

This chain links TRBV2 with TRBJ2-3, with 8 bases lining up with TRBD1. The CDR3 is 13 residues long. Trimming removed 5 bases from V and 6 bases from J; junction bases left unmatched: 4. Germline-derived CDR1 and CDR2 are SNHLY and FYNNEI. The CDR3 sequence is CASSPQGVDTQYF. The CDR3 nucleotides are TGTGCCAGCAGTCCACAGGGGGTCGATACGCAGTATTTT.

This clone was found once. This chain uses TRBV5-1 with TRBJ2-3, with TRBD2 identical over 11 bases. The germline CDR1 and CDR2 sequences are SGHRS and YFSETQ. V gave up 0 bases and J gave up 6 bases; unmatched junction bases: 12. CDR3 length: 18 amino acids. CDR3 in amino acids: CASSLGWGTSGPRDTQYF. CDR3 sequence (DNA): TGCGCCAGCAGCTTGGGTTGGGGGACTAGCGGCCCCAGGGATACGCAGTATTTT.